This TCR beta chain was recorded in a study of molecular identifiers for immune sequencing clone quantification. The table lists this clonotype with a few counts. Germline assignment: CDR1 SGHDN and CDR2 FVKESK. The V end lost 0 bases, the J end lost 4 bases, and 10 bases lay between the germline ends. The CDR3 contains 15 residues. TCRdb reprocessed the PCR reads via MiXCR and lists one record per CDR3 protein. The repertoire has about 640,000 distinct CDR3 sequences, nearly 20% of them found once; the top ten carry 0.85% to 0.9%. Sequencing used naive CD8+ T cells from blood, with Jurkat cell RNA spiked in. Subset here: FACS-sorted CD8+CD4-CCR7+CD45RA+ naive T cells. The TCR originated in a human donor in good health. Some libraries in this study had Jurkat cell RNA spiked in. The chain joins TRBV14 to TRBJ2-1, with D tentatively TRBD2 (5 bases). CDR3 region: CASSQESWTYNEQFF. The CDR3 DNA follows: TGTGCCAGCAGCCAAGAATCTTGGACTTACAATGAGCAGTTCTTC.